This T cell receptor beta chain appears in the sequencing data of a study of cytomegalovirus exposure and HLA in healthy donors. Study as a whole: Findings of an earlier analysis included 110 million or so unique TCR beta sequences from around 180 million T cells.

PCR used 60 Vbeta primers and 13 Jbeta primers. Some clones are missing from TCRdb's copy, which holds only in-frame ones; the method was immunoSEQ multiplex PCR. The sample consists of approximately 150,000 clones, approximately 73% of them appearing once. This TCR was sampled from a young man in good health and CMV-seropositive. Sequenced input: PBMCs.

Here the CDR3 reads CATSRDRAGSAREQYF. CDR3 sequence (DNA): TGTGCCACCAGCAGAGATCGGGCGGGTTCCGCGAGGGAGCAGTACTTC. The V and J genes are TRBV15 and TRBJ2-7, with a tentative D call TRBD2 (5 bases). Trimming cost V 0 bases and J 7 bases, with 19 bases left between them. Germline V gene sequence: CDR1 LNHNV, CDR2 YYDKDF (reference sequence). This CDR3 has 16 residues.